A single sample is the source of the 11 T cell receptor beta chains below, sequenced in a study of CD8+CD57+ T cells in acquired aplastic anemia. Only patients with CD8+CD57+ cell expansion on flow cytometry were chosen for sequencing. The use of genomic DNA as template underpinned the TCR beta VDJ and CDR3 profiling. TCRdb reprocessed the reads via MiXCR and lists one record per CDR3 protein. The sample records some 200,000 distinct CDR3 sequences, about 62% being singletons. The source material was sorted CD4+, CD8+, or CD8+CD57+ T cells (not recorded which) from PBMCs. Receptor source: a human donor with aplastic anemia.

The genes are TRBV24-1 and TRBJ2-1; maybe TRBD1 (7 bases). CDR3 size: 17 residues. The germline V gene encodes CDR1 KGHDR and CDR2 SFDVKD. Trimming took 3 bases from V and 5 from J, leaving 19 bases between them. For the CDR3, the DNA is TGTGCCACCAGTGATCCCCTGGAGGGGGCGAAAAACAATGAGCAGTTCTTC. Its translation is CATSDPLEGAKNNEQFF.

This sequence joins TRBV9 and TRBJ2-7, with a weak D call TRBD2 (6 bases). Deletions cut 4 bases from V and 1 base from J, with 18 bases between. This CDR3 has 16 residues. Germline-derived CDR1 and CDR2 are SGDLS and YYNGEE. The CDR3 DNA sequence: TGTGCCAGCAGCTTGCGGGGAAAGCCCGGTTCCTACGAGCAGTACTTC. Its translation: CASSLRGKPGSYEQYF.

The V call is TRBV11-3, the J call TRBJ2-5; possible D gene TRBD1, 6 bases. Germline V CDR1 and CDR2: SGHNT, YENEEA. The CDR3 runs 16 residues. Deletions cut 7 bases from V and 4 bases from J, with 22 bases between. CDR3 in amino acids: CASTPLGLGGGETQYF. As DNA, the CDR3 is TGTGCCAGCACCCCTCTCGGGCTAGGGGGTGGAGAGACCCAGTACTTC. Full variable domain (missing parts from reference TRBV11-3 and TRBJ2-5): EAGVVQSPRYKIIEKKQPVAFWCNPISGHNTLYWYLQNLGQGPELLIRYENEEAVDDSQLPKDRFSAERLKGVDSTLKIQPAELGDSAVYLCASTPLGLGGGETQYFGPGTRLLVL.

This sequence joins TRBV7-9 and TRBJ2-7; D is possibly TRBD1 or TRBD2 (5 bases each). V lost 3 bases, J lost 6 bases, and 18 bases lay in between. The CDR3 spans 15 residues. Germline V gives CDR1 SEHNR, CDR2 FQNEAQ (reference sequence). The CDR3 sequence is CASSLGETPTLEQYF. The CDR3 DNA reads as TGTGCCAGCAGCTTGGGGGAGACGCCCACCCTCGAGCAGTACTTC.

This clonotype was found a few times. The gene calls are TRBV20-1 and TRBJ1-2; weak D call: TRBD1 (6 bases). V dropped 5 bases and J dropped 8 bases, with 18 bases sitting between them. This CDR3 is 13 amino acids long. Germline-derived CDR1 and CDR2 are DFQATT and SNEGSKA (reference sequence). The CDR3 DNA reads as TGCAGTGCTCTCACAGGGTTTCGAGTAGGCTACACCTTC. The encoded protein is CSALTGFRVGYTF.

The genes are TRBV7-9 and TRBJ2-4; no clear D gene. The V and J ends lost 2 bases and 0 bases respectively, with 11 bases between them. CDR3 length equals 16 residues. From germline, CDR1 is SEHNR and CDR2 FQNEAQ (reference sequence). DNA for the CDR3: TGTGCCAGCAGCTTAAAGTCTGCAGAAGCCAAAAACATTCAGTACTTC. It yields the protein CASSLKSAEAKNIQYF.

The genes are TRBV25-1 and TRBJ1-6; D gene uncertain. The length of the CDR3 is 19 residues. Germline V gene lookup returns CDR1 MGHDK and CDR2 SYGVNS. Trimming pared 1 base from V and 0 bases from J, leaving 16 bases between. CDR3 loop: CASSESEERALSYNSPLHF. CDR3 in DNA: TGTGCCAGCAGTGAATCAGAGGAAAGGGCTCTCTCCTATAATTCACCCCTCCACTTT.

The chain has TRBV4-1 and TRBJ1-2; 8 bases agree with TRBD1. After removal of 0 bases from V and 7 bases from J, the junction contained 4 bases not matched to a gene. The CDR3 is made up of 14 amino acids. Germline V gene lookup returns CDR1 MGHRA and CDR2 YSYEKL. CDR3 nucleotides: TGCGCCAGCAGCCAAGATTTTGACAGGGGTGGCTACACCTTC. Encoded protein: CASSQDFDRGGYTF.

V is TRBV7-3 and J is TRBJ2-6, with TRBD1 as a possible D gene (5 bases). Deletions cut 5 bases from V and 4 bases from J, with 12 bases between. CDR3 length equals 15 residues. Germline V lookup: CDR1 SGHTA, CDR2 FQGTGA. The CDR3 nucleotides read TGTGCCAGCAGCCTTAGACAGACGGGGGCCAACGTCCTGACTTTC. Protein product: CASSLRQTGANVLTF.

The rearrangement links TRBV10-3 to TRBJ2-3; 10 bases match TRBD2. Looked up from germline, CDR1 is ENHRY and CDR2 is SYGVKD. The CDR3 totals 16 residues. The junction had 9 bases not matched to a gene; V was cut back by 4 bases and J by 5 bases. The CDR3 protein is CAISGQKAGGLDTQYF. The CDR3 DNA follows: TGTGCCATCAGTGGGCAAAAAGCGGGGGGGCTAGATACGCAGTATTTT.

CDR3 bases: TGTGCCAGCGGTGGGACGGGAGAGACTGAAGCTTTCTTT. The encoded protein is CASGGTGETEAFF. The rearrangement joins TRBV7-4 to TRBJ1-1, with TRBD1 as a possible D gene (5 bases). Deletions cut 8 bases from V and 5 bases from J, with 15 bases between. CDR3 length: 13 amino acids. In germline, CDR1 is SGHVT, CDR2 SQSDAQ.